This T cell receptor (beta chain) was found in a study of patients and donors after allogeneic stem cell transplantation. This clonotype was picked up a small number of times. TCRdb reprocessed the RT-PCR reads via MiXCR and lists one record per CDR3 protein. This table holds about a million distinct CDR3 sequences, roughly 18% found once. After removal of 5 bases from V and 5 bases from J, the junction contained 11 bases not matched to a gene. Germline V gene lookup returns CDR1 MDHEN and CDR2 SYDVKM. The CDR3 contains 15 residues. The source is a human donor who was either an allogeneic HSCT recipient or a stem cell or donor lymphocyte infusion donor (not recorded which). It is not recorded whose cells these are; they may come from a transplant donor. The sequenced sample consisted of blood, either unsorted or a sorted T cell fraction (not recorded which). The genes are TRBV28 and TRBJ2-5, with TRBD1 matching 7 bases. The CDR3 spells CASSLRTGGEETQYF. The CDR3 bases are TGTGCCAGCAGTCTCCGGACAGGTGGGGAGGAGACCCAGTACTTC.